This T cell receptor beta chain was recovered during a study of technical replicates of blood from several donors. Trimming stripped 6 bases from V and 4 bases from J, with 12 bases between. Per the germline V gene, CDR1 is WSHSY and CDR2 is SAAADI. The CDR3 consists of 13 residues. TCRdb's table, derived via immunoSEQ multiplex PCR, lists solely in-frame clones and lacks some. The table includes 80,000 to 95,000 clones, about 92% detected once. The receptor was isolated from a human donor in good health. The V and J genes are TRBV10-2 and TRBJ1-2, with a possible D match to TRBD1 (5 bases). Sequenced: T cells isolated from PBMCs. The CDR3 is CASRPKQGYGYTF. CDR3 sequence (DNA): TGCGCCAGCAGACCTAAGCAGGGCTATGGCTACACCTTC.